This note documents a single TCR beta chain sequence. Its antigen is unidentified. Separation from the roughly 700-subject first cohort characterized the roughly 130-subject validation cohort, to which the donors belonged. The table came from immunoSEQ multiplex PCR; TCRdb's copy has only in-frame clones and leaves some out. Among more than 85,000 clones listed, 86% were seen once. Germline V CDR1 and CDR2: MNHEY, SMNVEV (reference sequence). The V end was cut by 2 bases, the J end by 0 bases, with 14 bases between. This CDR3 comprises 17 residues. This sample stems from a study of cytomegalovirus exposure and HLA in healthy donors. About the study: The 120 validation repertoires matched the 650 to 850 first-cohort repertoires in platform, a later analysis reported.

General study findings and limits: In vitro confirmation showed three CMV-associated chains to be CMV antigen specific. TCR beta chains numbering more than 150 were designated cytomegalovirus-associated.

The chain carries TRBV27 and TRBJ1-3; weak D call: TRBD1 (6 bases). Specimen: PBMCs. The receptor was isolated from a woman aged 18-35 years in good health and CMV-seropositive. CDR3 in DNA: TGTGCCAGCAGTTTAGGGTCGAGGGGGGGCTCTGGAAACACCATATATTTT. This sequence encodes CASSLGSRGGSGNTIYF.